The rows below give T cell receptor beta chains drawn from one sample of a study of blood T cell repertoires in COVID-19. TCRdb's copy holds only in-frame clones and misses some; the assay was immunoSEQ multiplex PCR. Of some 76,000 clones detected, 75% to 90% appear once; the ten largest clones hold around a quarter. The source material was peripheral blood. The receptor set was obtained from a human donor in a cohort sampled during active COVID-19. Both conserved end residues are part of each CDR3. A D gene is named only where the DNA matches it firmly. A clone size is listed for some rows: how often the clone was seen (once, few, many), or a class if it is expanded.

v_gene	len	abundance	d_gene	j_gene	CDR3nt	CDR3aa
TRBV7-8	14	.	.	TRBJ1-5	TGTGCCAGCAGCCAGCGGGGAGGAAATCAGCCCCAGCATTTT	CASSQRGGNQPQHF
TRBV29-1	15	.	TRBD2	TRBJ2-3	TGCAGCGTTGTAGGCGGGGGGATTAGCACAGATACGCAGTATTTT	CSVVGGGISTDTQYF
TRBV28	16	.	.	TRBJ1-3	TGTGCCAGCAGCTCCGAATTAGACAGCTGGGGAAACACCATATATTTT	CASSSELDSWGNTIYF
TRBV5-1	14	once	.	TRBJ2-3	TGCGCCAGCAGCCCGACGGGGGACACAGATACGCAGTATTTT	CASSPTGDTDTQYF
TRBV6-5	15	few	TRBD1	TRBJ2-5	TGTGCCAGCATCAGGGGGCGGCTATTACAAGAGACCCAGTACTTC	CASIRGRLLQETQYF
TRBV21-1	17	.	.	TRBJ1-1	TGTGCCAGCAGCAAAGAATTACCGGACACAAAGAACACTGAAGCTTTCTTT	CASSKELPDTKNTEAFF
TRBV6-1	11	.	.	TRBJ1-1	TGTGCCAGCAGTGAGTTGGAGGGAGCTTTCTTT	CASSELEGAFF
TRBV7-9	16	.	TRBD1	TRBJ2-2	TGTGCCAGCAGCTTCACCCGGACAGGGAACACCGGGGAGCTGTTTTTT	CASSFTRTGNTGELFF
TRBV5-1	12	.	.	TRBJ2-7	TGCGCCAGCAGCCCAAGAGGGCGAGAGCAGTACTTC	CASSPRGREQYF
TRBV28	16	once	.	TRBJ1-5	TGTGCCAGCAGTTTATTGGGGGGGCAAGGCAATCAGCCCCAGCATTTT	CASSLLGGQGNQPQHF
TRBV29-1	11	.	.	TRBJ1-1	TGCAGCGTTGAAGTAAACACTGAAGCTTTCTTT	CSVEVNTEAFF
TRBV4-1	16	.	TRBD1	TRBJ2-7	TGCGCCAGCAGCCAAGTTGGGACAGGGGCCCCCTACGAGCAGTACTTC	CASSQVGTGAPYEQYF
TRBV15	17	once	TRBD1	TRBJ2-1	TGTGCCACCAGCAGAGAACGATGGAACAGGGGAGACAATGAGCAGTTCTTC	CATSRERWNRGDNEQFF
TRBV5-8	15	.	.	TRBJ2-3	TGTGCCAGCAGCTTGAGGCCCCAGAGACAGAATACGCAGTATTTT	CASSLRPQRQNTQYF
TRBV5-1	14	.	.	TRBJ2-3	TGCGCCAGCATCGCAGGGCCGTCAACAGATACGCAGTATTTT	CASIAGPSTDTQYF
TRBV3-1/TRBV3-2	14	.	.	TRBJ1-1	TGTGCCAGCAGCCATTGGAGGGAGAACACTGAAGCTTTCTTT	CASSHWRENTEAFF
TRBV5-1	14	.	.	TRBJ2-7	TGCGCCAGCAGCCAAGGACAGAGCTCCTACGAGCAGTACTTC	CASSQGQSSYEQYF
TRBV4-1	15	.	TRBD2	TRBJ2-3	TGCGCCAGCAGCCAAACAGCGGGGAATACAGATACGCAGTATTTT	CASSQTAGNTDTQYF
TRBV19	13	.	.	TRBJ1-1	TGTGCCAGTTTAAAGAGGACAGACACTGAAGCTTTCTTT	CASLKRTDTEAFF
TRBV5-4	15	.	TRBD2	TRBJ2-3	TGTGCCAGCAGCGTAGCGGGGGGGCTTTTAGATACGCAGTATTTT	CASSVAGGLLDTQYF
TRBV5-1	15	.	.	TRBJ2-1	TGCGCCAGCAGCTTGGAAGGATCGGGATACAATGAGCAGTTCTTC	CASSLEGSGYNEQFF
TRBV5-8	15	.	TRBD1	TRBJ2-5	TGTGCCAGCAGCTTGTTGGGACAGGGGAGGGAGACCCAGTACTTC	CASSLLGQGRETQYF
TRBV7-9	18	.	TRBD2	TRBJ2-3	TGTGCCAGCAGCTTAGAAGAGGGCGGGGGGAGAAGCACAGATACGCAGTATTTT	CASSLEEGGGRSTDTQYF
TRBV5-5	12	once	.	TRBJ1-4	TGTGCCAGCAGCCCATCAGGTGAAAAACTGTTTTTT	CASSPSGEKLFF
TRBV5-1	16	.	TRBD1	TRBJ2-1	TGCGCCAGCAGCTTGTCTGGACAGGGATTTTACAATGAGCAGTTCTTC	CASSLSGQGFYNEQFF
TRBV6-6	16	.	TRBD1	TRBJ1-5	TGTGCCAGCAGTTACTCAGGGACAGGGAGGGCTCAGCCCCAGCATTTT	CASSYSGTGRAQPQHF
TRBV10-3	11	.	.	TRBJ2-7	TGTGCCATCAGTGGGGAGTACGAGCAGTACTTC	CAISGEYEQYF
TRBV6-6	15	.	TRBD1	TRBJ2-5	TGTGCCAGCACCCGACAGGGGGCGGCCCAAGAGACCCAGTACTTC	CASTRQGAAQETQYF
TRBV14	15	.	.	TRBJ1-2	TGTGCCAGCAGCCAAGATCAACAGTTTAACTATGGCTACACCTTC	CASSQDQQFNYGYTF
TRBV6-6	15	once	TRBD1	TRBJ2-1	TGTGCCAGCAGCCCCAGGGACAGAAATTACAATGAGCAGTTCTTC	CASSPRDRNYNEQFF
TRBV4-1	18	once	TRBD2	TRBJ2-7	TGCGCCAGCAGCCAAGATCCCCCCCATTCAGCGGGAACCTACGAGCAGTACTTC	CASSQDPPHSAGTYEQYF
TRBV29-1	13	.	TRBD2	TRBJ2-1	TGCAGCGTTCGCGGGGGGGCCTACAATGAGCAGTTCTTC	CSVRGGAYNEQFF
TRBV7-2	13	.	.	TRBJ1-6	TGTGCCAGCAGCCCCGGACAGTTTTCACCCCTCCACTTT	CASSPGQFSPLHF
TRBV7-2	17	.	TRBD2	TRBJ2-3	TGTGCCAGCAGCTTAGTCCGAGCGGGGGGGGGCACAGATACGCAGTATTTT	CASSLVRAGGGTDTQYF
TRBV2	18	once	.	TRBJ2-1	TGTGCCAGCAGTGAAGGATTCTGGGAGCTAAGCTCCTACAATGAGCAGTTCTTC	CASSEGFWELSSYNEQFF
TRBV5-1	14	.	.	TRBJ1-2	TGCGCCAGCAGCTTGGTCTCACAGGCCTATGGCTACACCTTC	CASSLVSQAYGYTF
TRBV6-5	14	.	TRBD2	TRBJ2-2	TGTGCCAGCAGTTCGGGACTAGCGTACGGGGAGCTGTTTTTT	CASSSGLAYGELFF
TRBV24-1	13	.	.	TRBJ1-5	TGTGCCACCGGGGACTTCTTGGGTCAGCCCCAGCATTTT	CATGDFLGQPQHF
TRBV4-1	14	few	.	TRBJ2-1	TGCGCCAGCAGCCAAGGGAAGGACTTCTCGGGGCAGTTCTTC	CASSQGKDFSGQFF
TRBV27	17	.	TRBD2	TRBJ2-7	TGTGCCAGCAGTTCAATTCGACTAGCGGGGGGGATCTACGAGCAGTACTTC	CASSSIRLAGGIYEQYF
TRBV15	13	.	.	TRBJ1-5	TGTGCCACCAGCAGAGCGGGGGGACAGCCCCAGCATTTT	CATSRAGGQPQHF
TRBV4-1	14	.	.	TRBJ2-7	TGCGCCAGCAGCCAAGATTTAGCCCCTCAGAAGCAGTACTTC	CASSQDLAPQKQYF
TRBV15	15	.	TRBD2	TRBJ2-5	TGTGCCACCAGCAGAGCAGCGGGGGGCCGGGAGACCCAGTACTTC	CATSRAAGGRETQYF
TRBV18	15	.	.	TRBJ2-5	TGTGCCAGCTCACCTGTACAGGGAATGGGAGAGACCCAGTACTTC	CASSPVQGMGETQYF
TRBV6-5	15	.	.	TRBJ1-4	TGTGCCAGCAGTTATAGCGGGATGCGGGGAGAAAAACTGTTTTTT	CASSYSGMRGEKLFF
TRBV5-1	15	few	TRBD2	TRBJ2-3	TGCGCCAGCAGCTTGGGTGGGGACTACGCAGATACGCAGTATTTT	CASSLGGDYADTQYF